The following is a T cell receptor beta chain sequence with its context. Its target is unknown. The 5'RACE method, run with constant-segment primers, produced TCR alpha and TCR beta cDNA libraries (carrying sample barcodes and UMIs). One entry per CDR3 protein, called by TCRdb with MiXCR from the 5' RACE reads. The sample holds 410,000 or so distinct CDR3 sequences, under 25% seen once. V was trimmed by 3 bases and J by 3 bases, leaving 12 bases between them. The CDR3 consists of 14 residues. Germline CDR1 is KGHSH and CDR2 is LQKENI. The data derive from a study of T-cell memory formation after mild COVID-19. Study results and caveats: There was a balanced CD4/CD8 profile in clones contracting day 15 to 85, and later expanders leaned CD4+. For second-wave clones that peaked at day 37, SARS-CoV-2 specificity went unverified.

The specimen was PBMCs or a T cell subset sorted from them (not recorded which). The chain links TRBV18 to TRBJ2-7; D is ambiguous. This TCR was recovered from an adult woman who had mild COVID-19 (a few samples of this study predate the infection). Cell type and time point are not known. CDR3 protein: CASSPQEQLYEQYF. CDR3 bases: TGTGCCAGCTCACCCCAGGAGCAGCTCTACGAGCAGTACTTC.